The rows below give T cell receptor beta chains drawn from one sample of a study of cytomegalovirus exposure and HLA in healthy donors. Clones were read by immunoSEQ multiplex PCR, and TCRdb kept only the in-frame ones, dropping some. The repertoire holds some 150,000 clones, with about 80% as singletons. The sample taken for sequencing was PBMCs. The receptors shown here come from a man aged 30 to 39 in good health and CMV-seronegative. The CDR3 runs from the conserved cysteine through the conserved F or W. The order of the fields is clone size, V gene, D gene, J gene, CDR3 DNA, CDR3 protein. D genes are given only for firm matches. Not every row has a clone size; where given, it reads once, few, many or a size class.

size: .; V: TRBV19; D: TRBD1; J: TRBJ1-1; DNA: TGTGCCAGTAGTATGTCAGGGGGCGAGGGCACTGAAGCTTTCTTT; CDR3: CASSMSGGEGTEAFF
size: few; V: TRBV5-4; D: TRBD1; J: TRBJ1-1; DNA: TGTGCCAGCAGCCCCGCGGGACAGGGGAACACTGAAGCTTTCTTT; CDR3: CASSPAGQGNTEAFF
size: .; V: TRBV7-5; D: .; J: TRBJ2-7; DNA: TGTGTCAGAAGCTTAGCGCAGGGCGGGACAGGGTTAGCCTACGAGCAGTACTTC; CDR3: CVRSLAQGGTGLAYEQYF
size: .; V: TRBV25-1; D: .; J: TRBJ2-3; DNA: TGTGCCAGCAGGGGGAAGGACGGGGGAAATACGCAGTATTTT; CDR3: CASRGKDGGNTQYF
size: few; V: TRBV5-1; D: TRBD1; J: TRBJ2-3; DNA: TGCGCCAGCAGCCCCTACGGGACAGGTTTTTCCAGCACAGATACGCAGTATTTT; CDR3: CASSPYGTGFSSTDTQYF
size: .; V: TRBV30; D: TRBD1; J: TRBJ2-6; DNA: TGTGCCTGGGTCGACAGGGCTGGGGCCAACGTCCTGACTTTC; CDR3: CAWVDRAGANVLTF
size: .; V: TRBV7-6; D: TRBD1; J: TRBJ2-7; DNA: TGTGCCAGCAGCCTCGGAGCTGGGGCAGGGGGAACCTACGAGCAGTACTTC; CDR3: CASSLGAGAGGTYEQYF
size: once; V: TRBV18; D: .; J: TRBJ2-7; DNA: TGTGCCAGCCGGGCGTCAGGGGCCACCCGGGTCCACGAGCAGTACTTC; CDR3: CASRASGATRVHEQYF
size: .; V: TRBV5-4; D: TRBD1; J: TRBJ2-7; DNA: TGTGCCAGCAGCTTGGAGCCAGGGGGAATCTACGAGCAGTACTTC; CDR3: CASSLEPGGIYEQYF
size: .; V: TRBV30; D: .; J: TRBJ2-6; DNA: TGTGCCTGGAGCCCCCTGGGAGGACTTCGCTCTGGGGCCAACGTCCTGACTTTC; CDR3: CAWSPLGGLRSGANVLTF
size: .; V: TRBV6-5; D: TRBD1; J: TRBJ1-1; DNA: TGTGCCAGCAGTTACTCTCCAGGGACAGGGAACACTGAAGCTTTCTTT; CDR3: CASSYSPGTGNTEAFF
size: .; V: TRBV7-2; D: TRBD2; J: TRBJ2-5; DNA: TGTGCCAGCAGCCGGCAGAGGGTACTAGCGGGGGGCTCGGAGACCCAGTACTTC; CDR3: CASSRQRVLAGGSETQYF
size: .; V: TRBV7-9; D: .; J: TRBJ1-1; DNA: TGTTCCAGCAGCCCGTTTGGGGGGAAGGACACTGAAGCTTTCTTT; CDR3: CSSSPFGGKDTEAFF
size: .; V: TRBV5-4; D: TRBD1; J: TRBJ1-6; DNA: TGTGCCAGCAGCGTAGACAGGGCACATTCACCCCTCCACTTT; CDR3: CASSVDRAHSPLHF
size: .; V: TRBV28; D: TRBD1; J: TRBJ1-1; DNA: TGTGCCAGCAGTTTGAGGGGACAGCGTCGGAACACTGAAGCTTTCTTT; CDR3: CASSLRGQRRNTEAFF
size: once; V: TRBV11-2; D: .; J: TRBJ1-1; DNA: TGTGCCAGCAGCCCCCTTGCTTTCTTT; CDR3: CASSPLAFF
size: .; V: TRBV5-6; D: .; J: TRBJ2-1; DNA: TGTGCCAGCAGCTTGGATGGGGGCGAGCGTTTTTACAATGAGCAGTTCTTC; CDR3: CASSLDGGERFYNEQFF
size: .; V: TRBV7-9; D: TRBD1; J: TRBJ2-5; DNA: TGTGCCAGCAGCCTCCCAGGGGGTCTAAGAGAGACCCAGTACTTC; CDR3: CASSLPGGLRETQYF
size: few; V: TRBV19; D: .; J: TRBJ2-1; DNA: TGTGCCAGTAGTATAGATATTATAAATGAGCAGTTCTTC; CDR3: CASSIDIINEQFF
size: .; V: TRBV5-6; D: .; J: TRBJ1-1; DNA: TGTGCCAGCAGCCGTGGTACAGGGTTACCTGAAGCTTTCTTT; CDR3: CASSRGTGLPEAFF
size: once; V: TRBV7-2; D: TRBD1; J: TRBJ1-2; DNA: TGTGCCAGCAGCCCTTGGACAGGGAACTATGGCTACACCTTC; CDR3: CASSPWTGNYGYTF
size: .; V: TRBV13; D: .; J: TRBJ2-7; DNA: TGTGCCAGCAGCTTAGGCGCGCAGGCCTACGAGCAGTACTTC; CDR3: CASSLGAQAYEQYF
size: .; V: TRBV7-9; D: TRBD1; J: TRBJ2-7; DNA: TGTGCCAGCATCGGGACAGAACGCTACGAGCAGTACTTC; CDR3: CASIGTERYEQYF
size: .; V: TRBV18; D: .; J: TRBJ1-5; DNA: TGTGCCAGCTCACCCTTCGCGGGGAACCAGGATCAGCCCCAGCATTTT; CDR3: CASSPFAGNQDQPQHF
size: few; V: TRBV29-1; D: TRBD1; J: TRBJ2-2; DNA: TGCAGCGTAGGGACAGGCGGGAACACCGGGGAGCTGTTTTTT; CDR3: CSVGTGGNTGELFF
size: once; V: TRBV30; D: TRBD1; J: TRBJ2-2; DNA: TGTGCCTTCAACAGGGGGCAACCGGGCGGGGAGCTGTTTTTT; CDR3: CAFNRGQPGGELFF
size: once; V: TRBV15; D: TRBD1; J: TRBJ1-1; DNA: TGTGCCACCGGGCTCGACAGGGACCGTGAAGCTTTCTTT; CDR3: CATGLDRDREAFF
size: .; V: TRBV30; D: .; J: TRBJ1-2; DNA: TGTGCCTGGCCCGCCAAAGGCGGCAGGGGAGAGGATGGCTACACCTTC; CDR3: CAWPAKGGRGEDGYTF
size: .; V: TRBV5-6; D: .; J: TRBJ2-7; DNA: TGTGCCAGCAGCTACCCCGGGAACGAGCAGTACTTC; CDR3: CASSYPGNEQYF
size: .; V: TRBV5-1; D: TRBD1; J: TRBJ2-3; DNA: TGCGCCAGCAGCCAGGGACAGCCCACAGATACGCAGTATTTT; CDR3: CASSQGQPTDTQYF
size: .; V: TRBV7-3; D: .; J: TRBJ1-1; DNA: TGTGCCAGCAGCTTATGGGGGGGGAAGAGCAACACTGAAGCTTTCTTT; CDR3: CASSLWGGKSNTEAFF
size: few; V: TRBV4-1; D: .; J: TRBJ2-1; DNA: TGCGCCAGCAGCCAGTTACAGGGTGAGAGCAATGAGCAGTTCTTC; CDR3: CASSQLQGESNEQFF